Listed below are T cell receptor beta chains from one sample, sequenced in a study of low-dose radiotherapy and immunotherapy resistance in tumors. TCRdb ran MiXCR on the reads and lists one entry per CDR3 protein. Here the sample spans under 90,000 distinct CDR3 sequences, around 17% being singletons. Source: PBMCs, taken before treatment. These receptors originate from a male donor with prostate cancer. Both conserved end residues are part of each CDR3. The D gene is left open where the match is weak. Clone sizes are given selectively: once, few, many, or a class where the clone is expanded.

TRBV4-1	TRBD2	TRBJ2-4	-	TGCGCCAGCAGCCAGGCAACCGGGACTAGGGGCCCTAGAAACATTCAGTACTTC	CASSQATGTRGPRNIQYF
TRBV7-3	TRBD1	TRBJ2-1	-	TGTGCCAGCAGCTCACAGGGGGCTCGGGACAATGAGCAGTTCTTC	CASSSQGARDNEQFF
TRBV11-2	-	TRBJ1-4	many	TGTGCCAGCAGCGTACCAGGTCCGCTGAACGAAAAACTGTTTTTT	CASSVPGPLNEKLFF
TRBV5-1	-	TRBJ2-7	few	TGCGCCAGCAGCCCCCCACTGAGGGCCTACGAGCAGTACTTC	CASSPPLRAYEQYF
TRBV29-1	-	TRBJ1-2	many	TGCAGCGTTGAAGAACTGCCTTATGGCTACACCTTC	CSVEELPYGYTF
TRBV7-2	-	TRBJ2-2	many	TGTGCCAGCACCAAGCCCGGGGCGGAAAACACCGGGGAGCTGTTTTTT	CASTKPGAENTGELFF
TRBV11-3	-	TRBJ2-1	few	TGTGCCAGCAGCTTAGGGGGGACGGGGGTACGGAATGAGCAGTTCTTC	CASSLGGTGVRNEQFF
TRBV20-1	TRBD2	TRBJ2-3	many	TGCAGTGCAAGGACTAGCGGTCGTTATAGCACAGATACGCAGTATTTT	CSARTSGRYSTDTQYF
TRBV5-3	-	TRBJ2-5	-	TGTGCCAGCAGGGCCAAACAGGGACAAGAGACCCAGTACTTC	CASRAKQGQETQYF
TRBV7-3	TRBD2	TRBJ2-3	many	TGTGCCAGCAGCTTAACCGCAGTAGCGGGGCTCACAGATACGCAGTATTTT	CASSLTAVAGLTDTQYF
TRBV12-3/TRBV12-4	TRBD2	TRBJ2-5	many	TGTGCCAGCAGTCCGACTAGCGGGGGTGGAGAGACCCAGTACTTC	CASSPTSGGGETQYF
TRBV20-1	-	TRBJ1-2	many	TGCAGTGCTCCCCGGACTGGGGGGGATGGTGGCTACACCTTC	CSAPRTGGDGGYTF
TRBV4-1	-	TRBJ2-7	many	TGCGCCAGCAGCCAAGATTTCAGGGAGGTCTACGAGCAGTACTTC	CASSQDFREVYEQYF
TRBV7-2	-	TRBJ2-5	many	TGTGCCACCCGTAAAGGGACAAGGGTCCAAGAGACCCAGTACTTC	CATRKGTRVQETQYF
TRBV14	TRBD2	TRBJ2-2	many	TGTGCCAGCCGGACGCTAGCGGGGGTATCTCGAACCGGGGAGCTGTTTTTT	CASRTLAGVSRTGELFF
TRBV11-2	TRBD1	TRBJ1-1	many	TGTGCCAGCAGCTTAGGCACAGGGGACACTGAAGCTTTCTTT	CASSLGTGDTEAFF
TRBV5-8	-	TRBJ2-5	many	TGTGCCAGCAGCTTCTTGAGGAGACGAGAGGAGACCCAGTACTTC	CASSFLRRREETQYF
TRBV5-5	TRBD1	TRBJ1-3	few	TGTGCCAGCAGCTCAGGGACAGGGGATGGAAACACCATATATTTT	CASSSGTGDGNTIYF
TRBV5-1	-	TRBJ2-1	-	TGCGCCAGCAGCTTGGTCGGAGGGTGGGATGAGCAGTTCTTC	CASSLVGGWDEQFF
TRBV21-1	-	TRBJ1-5	many	TGTGCCAGCAGCAAAGCGGGCGGTTCGAGGGGCAATCAGCCCCAGCATTTT	CASSKAGGSRGNQPQHF
TRBV7-6	TRBD2	TRBJ2-5	many	TGTGCCAGCAGCTTAGTGCGGGGGTCGGAGACCCAGTACTTC	CASSLVRGSETQYF
TRBV7-8	TRBD2	TRBJ2-3	many	TGTGCCAGCAGCCCAGGGACTAGCGGGGGGATCACAGATACGCAGTATTTT	CASSPGTSGGITDTQYF
TRBV7-2	-	TRBJ2-5	many	TGTGCCAGCAGCTTAACCGCGGGCCGCCAAGAGACCCAGTACTTC	CASSLTAGRQETQYF
TRBV12-3/TRBV12-4	-	TRBJ2-2	-	-	CASSFEPGLGDTGELFFF
TRBV28	-	TRBJ1-3	medium-sized	TGTGCCAGCAGAGGGACCTCTGGAAACACCATATATTTT	CASRGTSGNTIYF
TRBV12-3/TRBV12-4	-	TRBJ2-1	many	TGTGCCAGCAGTTTCAGCAGGGGTAGGGATGAGCAGTTCTTC	CASSFSRGRDEQFF
TRBV11-1	-	TRBJ1-1	-	TGTGCCAGCAGCCCCCGAAGATTGGACACTGAAGCTTTCTTT	CASSPRRLDTEAFF
TRBV2	-	TRBJ1-1	many	TGTGCCAGCACGACGGGCCTTGAAGCTTTCTTT	CASTTGLEAFF
TRBV5-1	TRBD2	TRBJ2-1	many	TGCGCCAGCAGCTTGGTCGGGGGGGCCGGTGAGCAGTTCTTC	CASSLVGGAGEQFF
TRBV12-3/TRBV12-4	TRBD1	TRBJ2-7	many	TGTGCCAGCAGTCGGACAGGGTCTCTTTACGAGCAGTACTTC	CASSRTGSLYEQYF
TRBV18	-	TRBJ2-5	many	TGTGCCAGCTCACCAGTACCGGCCCAAGAGACCCAGTACTTC	CASSPVPAQETQYF
TRBV25-1	-	TRBJ2-5	-	TGTGCCAGCAGTGACCCCGTCCAAGAGACCCAGTACTTC	CASSDPVQETQYF
TRBV10-1	-	TRBJ2-7	many	TGCGCCAGCAGTGAAGAGGAGGCCTACGAGCAGTACTTC	CASSEEEAYEQYF
TRBV7-2	-	TRBJ2-3	many	TGTGCCAGCAGCTTATTTAGGGGCCACGCAGATACGCAGTATTTT	CASSLFRGHADTQYF
TRBV13	-	TRBJ2-4	many	TGTGCCAGCAGCTTGGGGGATCTAGCCAAAAACATTCAGTACTTC	CASSLGDLAKNIQYF
TRBV7-2	-	TRBJ2-3	many	TGTGCCAGCAGCCTCAACGGGGGAACAGATACGCAGTATTTT	CASSLNGGTDTQYF
TRBV15	-	TRBJ2-7	many	TGTGCCACCAGCAGGGAGGGGTACGAGCAGTACTTC	CATSREGYEQYF
TRBV7-2	TRBD2	TRBJ2-1	many	TGTGCCAGCAGCAAGACTAGCGGGGCCAGAGGTGAGCAGTTCTTC	CASSKTSGARGEQFF
TRBV7-9	TRBD1	TRBJ2-6	many	TGTGCCAGCAGTCCTCGACCGGGACAGGGGGCTTTCCTCCCCCAAATTCCGGCCAACGTCCTGACTTTC	CASSPRPGQGAFLPQIPANVLTF
TRBV12-3/TRBV12-4	TRBD2	TRBJ2-1	many	TGTGCCAGCAGTTTCCCAGCGGGGCACTACAATGAGCAGTTCTTC	CASSFPAGHYNEQFF
TRBV19	TRBD1	TRBJ1-5	many	TGTGCCAGTGGAAGTGTGACAGGGCCCAATCAGCCCCAGCATTTT	CASGSVTGPNQPQHF
TRBV2	-	TRBJ1-5	many	TGTGCCAGCAGTGAAGGAACAGGGTCCCGCAATCAGCCCCAGCATTTT	CASSEGTGSRNQPQHF
TRBV4-2	TRBD2	TRBJ2-1	many	TGTGCCAGCAGCCAAGGAGGGCTAGCGGGGGCCAATGAGCAGTTCTTC	CASSQGGLAGANEQFF
TRBV9	-	TRBJ1-1	-	TGTGCCAGCAGCGTCGGGGGGATGAACACTGAAGCTTTCTTT	CASSVGGMNTEAFF
TRBV5-1	TRBD1	TRBJ2-6	-	TGCGCCAGCAGCTCGGGGACAGCCCTCTCTGGGGCCAACGTCCTGACTTTC	CASSSGTALSGANVLTF
TRBV19	-	TRBJ2-3	many	TGTGCCAGTCGTGAACAGGGAGACACAGATACGCAGTATTTT	CASREQGDTDTQYF
TRBV6-8	-	TRBJ2-4	many	TGTGCCAGCAGTGAACTAGGCGAAAACATTCAGTACTTC	CASSELGENIQYF
TRBV6-5	-	TRBJ2-3	once	TGTGCCAGCAGAATGGGACGGAACACAGATACGCAGTATTTT	CASRMGRNTDTQYF
TRBV11-3	TRBD1	TRBJ1-1	many	TGTGCCAGCAGCTTGGGGACAGGGGGGACCACTGAAGCTTTCTTT	CASSLGTGGTTEAFF
TRBV14	-	TRBJ1-2	many	TGTGCCAGCAGCCAAGCCCGGATCGGCGGCTACACCTTC	CASSQARIGGYTF
TRBV5-1	TRBD1	TRBJ2-3	many	TGCGCCAGCAGCCCCCGGGACAGGAGAACAGATACGCAGTATTTT	CASSPRDRRTDTQYF
TRBV5-1	-	TRBJ2-2	many	TGCGCCAGCAGCTTGGTCGGGGGCACCGGGGAGCTGTTTTTT	CASSLVGGTGELFF
TRBV29-1	-	TRBJ2-3	many	TGCAGCGTTGTCTGGTTCAGCACAGATACGCAGTATTTT	CSVVWFSTDTQYF
TRBV2	TRBD1	TRBJ2-7	-	TGTGCCAGCAGGGTTGGGACAGAAGACGAGCAGTACTTC	CASRVGTEDEQYF
TRBV12-3/TRBV12-4	TRBD1	TRBJ2-3	many	TGTGCCAGCAGCGACAGGGCCCAGCAGTATTTT	CASSDRAQQYF